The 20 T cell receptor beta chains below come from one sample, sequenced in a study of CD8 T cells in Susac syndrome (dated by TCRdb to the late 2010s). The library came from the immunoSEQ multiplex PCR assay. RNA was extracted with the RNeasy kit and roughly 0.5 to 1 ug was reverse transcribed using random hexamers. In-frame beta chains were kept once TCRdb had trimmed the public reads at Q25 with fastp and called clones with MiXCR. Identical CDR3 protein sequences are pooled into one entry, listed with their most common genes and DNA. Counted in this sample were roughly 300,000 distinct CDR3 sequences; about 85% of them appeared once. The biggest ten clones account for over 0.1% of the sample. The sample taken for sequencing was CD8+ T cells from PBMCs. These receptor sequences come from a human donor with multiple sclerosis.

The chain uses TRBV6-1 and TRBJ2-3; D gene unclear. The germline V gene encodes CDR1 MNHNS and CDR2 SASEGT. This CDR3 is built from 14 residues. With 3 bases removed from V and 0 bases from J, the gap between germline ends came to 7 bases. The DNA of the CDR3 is TGTGCCAGCAGTGAGTGGGGTAGCACAGATACGCAGTATTTT. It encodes CASSEWGSTDTQYF.

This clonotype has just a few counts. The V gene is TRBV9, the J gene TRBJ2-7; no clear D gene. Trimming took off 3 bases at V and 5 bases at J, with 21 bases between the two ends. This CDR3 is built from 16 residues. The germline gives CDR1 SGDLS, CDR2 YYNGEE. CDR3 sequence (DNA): TGTGCCAGCAGCGACACCTTACACAGTGGGGTGAACGAGCAGTACTTC. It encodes CASSDTLHSGVNEQYF.

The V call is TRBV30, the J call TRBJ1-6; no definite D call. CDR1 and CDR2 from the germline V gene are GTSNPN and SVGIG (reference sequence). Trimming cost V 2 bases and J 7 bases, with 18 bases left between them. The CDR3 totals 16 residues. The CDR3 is CAWSKPPREGNSPLHF. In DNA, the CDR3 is TGTGCCTGGAGTAAACCCCCCCGGGAAGGCAATTCACCCCTCCACTTT.

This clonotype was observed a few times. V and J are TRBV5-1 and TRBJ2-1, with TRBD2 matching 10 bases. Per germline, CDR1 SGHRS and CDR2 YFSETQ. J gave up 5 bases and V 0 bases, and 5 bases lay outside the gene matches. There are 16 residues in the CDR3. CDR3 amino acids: CASSLDGLAVNNEQFF. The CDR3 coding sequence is TGCGCCAGCAGCTTGGACGGACTAGCGGTCAACAATGAGCAGTTCTTC.

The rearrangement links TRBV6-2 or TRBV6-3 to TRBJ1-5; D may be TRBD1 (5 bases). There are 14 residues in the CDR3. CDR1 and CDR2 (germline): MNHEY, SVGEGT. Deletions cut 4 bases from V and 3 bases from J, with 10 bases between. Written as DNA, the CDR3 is TGTGCCAGCAGTTCTGGAGGGGTCAATCAGCCCCAGCATTTT. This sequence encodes CASSSGGVNQPQHF.

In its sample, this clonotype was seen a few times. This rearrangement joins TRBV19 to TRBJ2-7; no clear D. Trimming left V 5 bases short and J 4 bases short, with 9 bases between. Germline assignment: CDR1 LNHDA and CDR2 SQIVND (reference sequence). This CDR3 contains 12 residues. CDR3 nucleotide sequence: TGTGCCAGTAGTTCCGGAGAGTACGAGCAGTACTTC. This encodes CASSSGEYEQYF.

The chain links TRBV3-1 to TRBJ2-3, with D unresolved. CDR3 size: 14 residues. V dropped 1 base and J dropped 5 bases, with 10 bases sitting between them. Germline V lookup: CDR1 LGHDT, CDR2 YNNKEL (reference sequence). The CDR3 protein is CASSQALHIDTQYF. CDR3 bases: TGTGCCAGCAGCCAAGCCCTCCACATAGATACGCAGTATTTT.

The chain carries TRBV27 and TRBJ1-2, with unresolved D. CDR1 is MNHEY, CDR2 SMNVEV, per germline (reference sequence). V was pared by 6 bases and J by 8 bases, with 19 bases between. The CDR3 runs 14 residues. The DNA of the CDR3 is TGTGCCAGCAGCTTCCAAGGCCATATACACGGCTACACCTTC. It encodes CASSFQGHIHGYTF.

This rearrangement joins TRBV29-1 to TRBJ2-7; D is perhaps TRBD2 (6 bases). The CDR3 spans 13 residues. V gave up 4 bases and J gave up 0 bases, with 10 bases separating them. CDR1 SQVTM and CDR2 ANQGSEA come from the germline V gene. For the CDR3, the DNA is TGCAGCGTTGTAGCGGAGAACTCCTACGAGCAGTACTTC. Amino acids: CSVVAENSYEQYF.

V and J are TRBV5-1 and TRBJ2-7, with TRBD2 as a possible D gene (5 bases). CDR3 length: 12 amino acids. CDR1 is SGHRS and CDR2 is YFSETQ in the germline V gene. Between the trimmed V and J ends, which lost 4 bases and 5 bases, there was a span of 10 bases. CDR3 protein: CASSRDSHEQYF. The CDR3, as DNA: TGCGCCAGCAGCCGGGATTCCCACGAGCAGTACTTC.

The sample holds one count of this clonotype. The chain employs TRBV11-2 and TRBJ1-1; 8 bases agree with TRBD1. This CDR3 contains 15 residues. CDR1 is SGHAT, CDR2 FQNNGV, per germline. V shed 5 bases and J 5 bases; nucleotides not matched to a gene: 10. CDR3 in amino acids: CASSIGQGSRTEAFF. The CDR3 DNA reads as TGTGCCAGCAGCATAGGACAGGGTTCGAGGACTGAAGCTTTCTTT.

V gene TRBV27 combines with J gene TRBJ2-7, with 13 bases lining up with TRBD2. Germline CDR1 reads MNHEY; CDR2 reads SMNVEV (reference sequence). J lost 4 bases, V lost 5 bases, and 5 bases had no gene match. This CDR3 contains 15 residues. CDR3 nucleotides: TGTGCCAGCAGTCGAGGGACTAGCGGGACATACGAGCAGTACTTC. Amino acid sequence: CASSRGTSGTYEQYF.

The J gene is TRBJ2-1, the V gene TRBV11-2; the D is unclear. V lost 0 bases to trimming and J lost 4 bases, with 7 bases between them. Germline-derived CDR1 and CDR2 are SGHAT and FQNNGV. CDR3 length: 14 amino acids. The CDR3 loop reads CASSLELGYNEQFF. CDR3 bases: TGTGCCAGCAGCTTAGAGTTGGGGTACAATGAGCAGTTCTTC.

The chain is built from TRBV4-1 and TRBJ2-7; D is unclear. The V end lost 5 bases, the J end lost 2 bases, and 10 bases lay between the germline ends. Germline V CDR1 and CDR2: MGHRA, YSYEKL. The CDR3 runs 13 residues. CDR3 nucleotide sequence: TGCGCCAGCAGCTACCGACTGGCCTACGAGCAGTACTTC. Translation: CASSYRLAYEQYF.

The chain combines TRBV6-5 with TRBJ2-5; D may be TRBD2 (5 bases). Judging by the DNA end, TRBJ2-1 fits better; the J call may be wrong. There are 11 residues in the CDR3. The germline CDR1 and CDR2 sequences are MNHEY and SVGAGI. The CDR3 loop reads CASSYLTIQFF. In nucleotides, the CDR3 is TGTGCCAGCAGTTACTTGACTATCCAGTTCTTC.

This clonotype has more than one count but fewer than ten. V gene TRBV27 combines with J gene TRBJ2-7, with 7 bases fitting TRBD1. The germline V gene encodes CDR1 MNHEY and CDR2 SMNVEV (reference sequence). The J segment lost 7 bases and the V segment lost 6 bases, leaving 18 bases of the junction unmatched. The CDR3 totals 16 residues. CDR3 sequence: CASSYNSGTAFEEQYF. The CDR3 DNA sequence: TGTGCCAGCAGCTATAACTCCGGGACAGCCTTTGAGGAGCAGTACTTC.

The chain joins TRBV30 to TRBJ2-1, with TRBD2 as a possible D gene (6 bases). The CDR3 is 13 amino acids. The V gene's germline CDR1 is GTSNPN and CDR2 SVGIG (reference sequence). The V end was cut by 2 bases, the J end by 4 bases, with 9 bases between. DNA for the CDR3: TGTGCCTGGAGTCTGGGGACTTACAATGAGCAGTTCTTC. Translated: CAWSLGTYNEQFF.

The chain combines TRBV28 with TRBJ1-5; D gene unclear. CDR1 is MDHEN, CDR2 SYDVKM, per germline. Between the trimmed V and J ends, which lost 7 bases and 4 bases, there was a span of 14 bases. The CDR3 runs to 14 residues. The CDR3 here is CASNLGHTNQPQHF. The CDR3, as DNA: TGTGCCAGCAACCTAGGGCATACGAATCAGCCCCAGCATTTT.

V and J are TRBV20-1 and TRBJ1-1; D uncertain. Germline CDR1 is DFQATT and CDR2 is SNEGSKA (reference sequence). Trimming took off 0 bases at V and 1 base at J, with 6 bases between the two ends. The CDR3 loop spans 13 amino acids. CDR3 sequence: CSARDTGNTEAFF. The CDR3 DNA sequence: TGCAGTGCTAGAGATACCGGGAACACTGAAGCTTTCTTT.

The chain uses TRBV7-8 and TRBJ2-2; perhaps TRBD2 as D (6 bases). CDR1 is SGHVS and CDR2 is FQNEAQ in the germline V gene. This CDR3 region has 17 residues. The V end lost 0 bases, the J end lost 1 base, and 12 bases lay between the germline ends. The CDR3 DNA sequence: TGTGCCAGCAGCTTAGCCCGGGTAGCGGAGAACACCGGGGAGCTGTTTTTT. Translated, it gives CASSLARVAENTGELFF.